One and the same sample provided the 5 T cell receptor beta chains below, sequenced in a study of T cell changes during pregnancy in multiple sclerosis. Measured with immunoSEQ multiplex PCR; TCRdb has only the in-frame clones, and not every one. The sample shows roughly 70,000 clones, 91% of them seen only once. The input for sequencing was peripheral blood, taken in the first trimester of pregnancy. These receptors were taken from a female donor with multiple sclerosis, enrolled in a pregnancy study.

The chain is built from TRBV5-4 and TRBJ1-1; 7 bases align to TRBD1. This CDR3 has 14 amino acids. V lost 4 bases, J lost 0 bases, and 3 bases stayed unmatched. Germline V gene lookup returns CDR1 SGHNT and CDR2 YYREEE (reference sequence). This chain's CDR3 is CASSIDRVNTEAFF. Written as DNA, the CDR3 is TGTGCCAGCAGCATCGACAGGGTGAACACTGAAGCTTTCTTT.

The genes are TRBV27 and TRBJ2-1, with D possibly TRBD2 on 6 matching bases. V gave up 5 bases and J gave up 4 bases, with 21 bases separating them. CDR3 length: 17 residues. Germline CDR1 and CDR2: MNHEY and SMNVEV (reference sequence). For the CDR3, the DNA is TGTGCCAGCAGTACATCCCCGGAGGGAGGCATATACAATGAGCAGTTCTTC. Translation gives CASSTSPEGGIYNEQFF.

The gene calls are TRBV5-5 and TRBJ1-2; unclear D gene. Trimming stripped 0 bases from V and 5 bases from J, with 11 bases between. Germline CDR1 reads SGHKS; CDR2 reads YYEKEE (reference sequence). There are 14 residues in the CDR3. The CDR3 DNA reads as TGTGCCAGCAGCTTGGAGGTCGGGTATTATGGCTACACCTTC. This encodes CASSLEVGYYGYTF.

This rearrangement joins TRBV6-1 to TRBJ2-4; perhaps TRBD2 as D (5 bases). Germline CDR1 MNHNS, CDR2 SASEGT. Trimming cost V 8 bases and J 14 bases, with 22 bases left between them. This CDR3 comprises 13 residues. CDR3 protein: CASERARELPKYF. DNA of the CDR3: TGTGCCAGCGAAAGGGCGAGGGAATTGCCCAAGTACTTC.

The genes are TRBV10-2 and TRBJ1-5; no firm D call. CDR3 size: 15 residues. The germline V gene has CDR1 WSHSY and CDR2 SAAADI. V lost 3 bases to trimming and J lost 2 bases, with 11 bases between them. The CDR3 bases are TGCGCCAGCAGTGACGGGGTGAAGGGCAATCAGCCCCAGCATTTT. This sequence encodes CASSDGVKGNQPQHF.